The 27 T cell receptor beta chains in this list originate from one sample, sequenced in a study of PD-1 blockade in classical Hodgkin lymphoma. Every single patient, without exception, relapsed after autologous stem cell transplantation, and brentuximab vedotin exposure varied. Generated by immunoSEQ multiplex PCR, the TCRdb table keeps only in-frame clones and is missing some. The sample consists of 50,000 or so clones, 91% of them appearing once. The sample here was peripheral blood mononuclear cells (PBMCs), taken before the second cycle of nivolumab. The receptor set was obtained from a human donor with classical Hodgkin lymphoma.

This clone was seen only a few times. The genes are TRBV19 and TRBJ1-6; a weak D match, TRBD1 (5 bases). The CDR3 consists of 15 residues. CDR1 is LNHDA and CDR2 is SQIVND in the germline V gene (reference sequence). V was trimmed by 9 bases and J by 7 bases, leaving 19 bases between them. CDR3 protein: CASDPRVGGNSPLHF. Written as DNA, the CDR3 is TGTGCCAGCGACCCCAGGGTGGGGGGGAATTCACCCCTCCACTTT.

The chain joins TRBV2 to TRBJ1-1; D remains unclear. The CDR3 covers 12 residues. With 2 bases removed from V and 0 bases from J, the gap between germline ends came to 1 base. Germline V CDR1 and CDR2: SNHLY, FYNNEI. The CDR3 region is CASSELNTEAFF. The DNA of the CDR3 is TGTGCCAGCAGTGAACTGAACACTGAAGCTTTCTTT.

This chain links TRBV9 with TRBJ2-3; D is undetermined. Trimming took 0 bases from V and 6 from J, leaving 8 bases between them. Germline V gives CDR1 SGDLS, CDR2 YYNGEE. This CDR3 has 13 residues. CDR3 DNA: TGTGCCAGCAGCGTAGTATCGTCTGATACGCAGTATTTT. Protein product: CASSVVSSDTQYF.

The rearrangement uses TRBV5-1 and TRBJ2-1; D is perhaps TRBD2 (6 bases). V dropped 4 bases and J dropped 7 bases, with 24 bases sitting between them. The CDR3 totals 17 residues. CDR1 is SGHRS and CDR2 is YFSETQ in the germline V gene. The CDR3 bases are TGCGCCAGCAGCCACGGGGGTGGGCAGGGCCAATGGAATGAGCAGTTCTTC. Amino acid sequence: CASSHGGGQGQWNEQFF.

This sequence joins TRBV27 and TRBJ2-1; 12 nucleotides agree with TRBD1. This CDR3 contains 15 residues. Germline values: CDR1 MNHEY, CDR2 SMNVEV (reference sequence). V shed 5 bases, J shed 7 bases, and the junction held 6 bases outside the gene matches. The CDR3 region is CASSPGTGGFNEQFF. In DNA, the CDR3 is TGTGCCAGCAGTCCCGGGACAGGGGGCTTTAATGAGCAGTTCTTC.

The rearrangement joins TRBV14 to TRBJ2-3, with a tentative D call TRBD2 (6 bases). Looked up from germline, CDR1 is SGHDN and CDR2 is FVKESK. There are 15 residues in the CDR3. V was shortened by 0 bases and J by 4 bases, with 11 bases between the two germline ends. In DNA, the CDR3 is TGTGCCAGCAGCCAAGAAAATACGGGGGCAGATACGCAGTATTTT. The encoded protein is CASSQENTGADTQYF.

This chain uses TRBV5-1 with TRBJ2-3; TRBD2 matches 9 bases. V lost 4 bases and J lost 6; bases outside the gene matches: 12. The length of the CDR3 is 16 residues. Germline V gene lookup returns CDR1 SGHRS and CDR2 YFSETQ. CDR3 protein: CASSSLAGVAVDTQYF. Here the CDR3 DNA reads TGCGCCAGCAGCAGTTTAGCGGGAGTGGCGGTGGATACGCAGTATTTT.

The rearrangement joins TRBV10-3 to TRBJ2-7; possibly TRBD1 for D (6 bases). CDR3 size: 14 residues. Germline assignment: CDR1 ENHRY and CDR2 SYGVKD. V was trimmed by 0 bases and J by 4 bases, leaving 10 bases between them. CDR3 coding DNA: TGTGCCATCAGTGAGTCCCGGGACAATTACGAGCAGTACTTC. This codes for CAISESRDNYEQYF.

The rearrangement uses TRBV5-5 and TRBJ1-2; 10 positions agree with TRBD1. CDR1 is SGHKS and CDR2 is YYEKEE in the germline V gene (reference sequence). The CDR3 sequence is 14 residues long. The ends lost 1 base at V and 8 bases at J; junction bases unmatched: 5. The CDR3 spells CASSLFDRGQGYTF. The CDR3 nucleotides are TGTGCCAGCAGCTTGTTCGACAGGGGGCAAGGCTACACCTTC. Full variable domain (missing parts from reference TRBV5-5 and TRBJ1-2): DAGVTQSPTHLIKTRGQQVTLRCSPISGHKSVSWYQQVLGQGPQFIFQYYEKEERGRGNFPDRFSARQFPNYSSELNVNALLLGDSALYLCASSLFDRGQGYTFGSGTRLTVV.

The chain is built from TRBV7-3 and TRBJ2-1; a weak D match, TRBD1 (5 bases). Germline-derived CDR1 and CDR2 are SGHTA and FQGTGA. V lost 2 bases and J lost 5, with 10 bases in between. This CDR3 has 14 amino acids. The DNA for the CDR3 is TGTGCCAGCAGCTTAGGGGCCCGCGACAATGAGCAGTTCTTC. Translated, it gives CASSLGARDNEQFF.

V gene TRBV29-1 combines with J gene TRBJ1-3, with D unresolved. The CDR3 runs to 13 residues. Germline V gene data show CDR1 as SQVTM and CDR2 as ANQGSEA. Trimming pared 4 bases from V and 0 bases from J, leaving 7 bases between. CDR3 in amino acids: CSVVAGSGNTIYF. CDR3 bases: TGCAGCGTTGTGGCAGGCTCTGGAAACACCATATATTTT.

DNA for the CDR3: TGTGCCAGCAGCTGGGGGGCCGGGTACAATGAGCAGTTCTTC. Translating gives CASSWGAGYNEQFF. This sequence joins TRBV6-6 and TRBJ2-1; the D gene could be TRBD1 or TRBD2 (6 bases each). The germline V and J ends were trimmed by 6 bases and 4 bases, with 13 bases remaining between them. The CDR3 sequence is 14 residues long. Looked up from germline, CDR1 is MNHNY and CDR2 is SVGAGI (reference sequence).

The V call is TRBV5-3, the J call TRBJ1-3; D ambiguous. TRBV5-3 counts as an open reading frame of uncertain function. V gave up 0 bases and J gave up 4 bases, with 5 bases separating them. The length of the CDR3 is 13 residues. CDR3 amino acids: CARSLVRGNTIYF. In DNA, the CDR3 is TGTGCCAGAAGCTTGGTCAGGGGAAACACCATATATTTT.

The chain couples TRBV11-2 to TRBJ2-1, with 12 bases matching TRBD2. Trimming took 4 bases from V and 5 from J; bases not matched to a gene: 6. The CDR3 consists of 16 residues. CDR1 is SGHAT, CDR2 FQNNGV, per germline. CDR3 loop: CASSYRTSGANNEQFF. Written as DNA, the CDR3 is TGTGCCAGCAGCTACAGGACTAGCGGGGCTAACAATGAGCAGTTCTTC.

This clone has a single count. The chain recombines TRBV5-1 with TRBJ2-7; a weak D match, TRBD1 (5 bases). The CDR3 consists of 15 residues. The ends were cut back, 2 bases at V and 3 bases at J, with 15 bases in the middle. The germline gives CDR1 SGHRS, CDR2 YFSETQ. The CDR3 DNA follows: TGCGCCAGCAGCTTAGCCCCGGACAAAAACTACGAGCAGTACTTC. Its translation is CASSLAPDKNYEQYF. Full variable domain (missing parts from reference TRBV5-1 and TRBJ2-7): KAGVTQTPRYLIKTRGQQVTLSCSPISGHRSVSWYQQTPGQGLQFLFEYFSETQRNKGNFPGRFSGRQFSNSRSEMNVSTLELGDSALYLCASSLAPDKNYEQYFGPGTRLTVT.

Note on this clone: Germline and junction disagree at one end, which may indicate a read error. The chain combines TRBV6-1 with TRBJ1-4; D is perhaps TRBD1 (5 bases). Germline CDR1 MNHNS, CDR2 SASEGT. CDR3 length: 13 residues. CDR3 protein: CASSEGKPGHLYF. In DNA form, the CDR3 reads TGTGCCAGCAGTGAAGGGAAACCTGGACACCTGTATTTT.

The genes are TRBV7-3 and TRBJ2-7, with TRBD2 matching over 7 bases. J gave up 3 bases and V 2 bases, and 7 bases lay outside the gene matches. Germline assignment: CDR1 SGHTA and CDR2 FQGTGA. CDR3 length equals 15 residues. In DNA form, the CDR3 reads TGTGCCAGCAGCTTAGGGCAGGGAGGGTACTACGAGCAGTACTTC. It translates to CASSLGQGGYYEQYF.

The rearrangement links TRBV5-6 to TRBJ1-1, with D maybe TRBD1 (5 bases). V lost 3 bases and J lost 0, with 9 bases in between. This CDR3 contains 14 residues. Germline V gene data show CDR1 as SGHDT and CDR2 as YYEEEE. In DNA form, the CDR3 reads TGTGCCAGCAGCTCTGGAGGGGTGAACACTGAAGCTTTCTTT. As protein: CASSSGGVNTEAFF.

DNA for the CDR3: TGTGCCTGGAGTGTGGTGGGGGAGCAGTTCTTC. Translated: CAWSVVGEQFF. The gene calls are TRBV30 and TRBJ2-1; D remains ambiguous. The CDR3 is 11 residues long. Germline CDR1 is GTSNPN and CDR2 is SVGIG (reference sequence). V lost 0 bases, J lost 10 bases, and 7 bases lay in between.

The gene calls are TRBV7-3 and TRBJ2-5, with D perhaps TRBD1 (5 bases). CDR1 is SGHTA, CDR2 FQGTGA, per germline. CDR3 size: 15 residues. Between the trimmed V and J ends, which lost 5 bases and 1 base, there was a span of 14 bases. The CDR3 DNA sequence: TGTGCCAGCAGCCCCGAAGACAGCCTCCAAGAGACCCAGTACTTC. This encodes CASSPEDSLQETQYF. Variable domain in full (rest from reference TRBV7-3 and TRBJ2-5): GAGVSQTPSNKVTEKGKYVELRCDPISGHTALYWYRQSLGQGPEFLIYFQGTGAADDSGLPNDRFFAVRPEGSVSTLKIQRTERGDSAVYLCASSPEDSLQETQYFGPGTRLLVL.

V and J are TRBV28 and TRBJ2-7, with D unclear. V was pared by 0 bases and J by 7 bases, with 10 bases between. This CDR3 comprises 13 residues. Germline loops: CDR1 MDHEN, CDR2 SYDVKM. CDR3 region: CASSLWAELEQYF. As DNA, the CDR3 is TGTGCCAGCAGTTTATGGGCGGAGCTGGAGCAGTACTTC.

The chain employs TRBV5-4 and TRBJ2-5; D possibly corresponds to TRBD1 (6 bases). Per the germline V gene, CDR1 is SGHNT and CDR2 is YYREEE (reference sequence). CDR3 size: 14 residues. V shed 2 bases and J shed 5 bases, with 13 bases lying between them. The CDR3 protein is CASSLDQGRETQYF. CDR3 coding DNA: TGTGCCAGCAGCTTAGACCAGGGGCGGGAGACCCAGTACTTC.

V is TRBV11-3 and J is TRBJ2-2; no firm D call. Trimming took off 2 bases at V and 4 bases at J, with 14 bases between the two ends. The CDR3 contains 16 residues. From germline, CDR1 is SGHNT and CDR2 YENEEA. The CDR3 nucleotides are TGTGCCAGCAGCTTAAGCGTAGGGCAGCTCACCGGGGAGCTGTTTTTT. Encoded protein: CASSLSVGQLTGELFF.

The rearrangement joins TRBV6-5 to TRBJ1-1; TRBD1 might be the D (6 bases). V was shortened by 8 bases and J by 1 base, with 11 bases between the two germline ends. The CDR3 has 13 residues. CDR1 MNHEY and CDR2 SVGAGI come from the germline V gene. The chain's CDR3 is CASRRGGNTEAFF. Here the CDR3 DNA reads TGTGCCAGCCGCAGGGGCGGGAACACTGAAGCTTTCTTT.

This chain uses TRBV19 with TRBJ1-1; no definite D call. The V end lost 4 bases, the J end lost 2 bases, and 11 bases lay between the germline ends. This CDR3 comprises 14 residues. Germline V lookup: CDR1 LNHDA, CDR2 SQIVND (reference sequence). CDR3 DNA: TGTGCCAGTAGTACCCCACAGCTAAACACTGAAGCTTTCTTT. Its protein is CASSTPQLNTEAFF.

This clone was recorded a few times. V gene TRBV6-6 combines with J gene TRBJ2-1; D is ambiguous. V lost 6 bases and J 7 bases, leaving 7 bases between the germline ends. CDR3 length equals 11 residues. In germline, CDR1 is MNHNY, CDR2 SVGAGI (reference sequence). The CDR3 region has the DNA TGTGCCAGCAGATCTAGTAATGAGCAGTTCTTC. This encodes CASRSSNEQFF.

This clone is medium-sized in the sample. The V gene is TRBV27, the J gene TRBJ2-2; D ambiguous. Germline CDR1 and CDR2: MNHEY and SMNVEV (reference sequence). V was shortened by 5 bases and J by 7 bases, with 17 bases between the two germline ends. The CDR3 contains 15 residues. The CDR3 spells CASSTGVGVGGELFF. CDR3 nucleotide sequence: TGTGCCAGCAGTACGGGTGTTGGGGTCGGCGGGGAGCTGTTTTTT.